The 5 T cell receptor beta chains presented below share a single source sample, sequenced in a study of T cells in Graves' hyperthyroidism and ophthalmopathy. Amplified regions were TCR beta CDR3 sequences from RNA transcripts. The HTBI primer set was used in a first-round RT-PCR of the TCR CDR3. Using its own MiXCR run on the multiplex PCR reads, TCRdb lists one record per CDR3 protein. The table includes roughly 520,000 distinct CDR3 sequences, approximately 25% detected once. The material sequenced was blood. The receptors were sampled from a woman in her 30s with Graves' ophthalmopathy.

In this sample, this clonotype turned up many times. The chain uses TRBV20-1 and TRBJ2-5, with D possibly being TRBD1 (6 bases). Germline loops: CDR1 DFQATT, CDR2 SNEGSKA (reference sequence). CDR3 length: 13 residues. V lost 3 bases, J lost 2 bases, and 10 bases lay in between. CDR3 nucleotides: TGCAGTGCTAGCTCGGACAGACAAGAGACCCAGTACTTC. Residues: CSASSDRQETQYF.

This clonotype has a count of ten or more. The V and J genes are TRBV6-5 and TRBJ2-5, with 13 bases aligning to TRBD2. The CDR3 extends over 15 amino acids. Per germline, CDR1 MNHEY and CDR2 SVGAGI. Trimming took 7 bases from V and 5 from J; bases not matched to a gene: 7. CDR3 region: CASNPTSGGRETQYF. CDR3 DNA sequence: TGTGCCAGCAATCCGACTAGCGGGGGGAGGGAGACCCAGTACTTC.

In its sample, this clonotype was seen many times. The V call is TRBV20-1, the J call TRBJ1-5; D uncertain. The CDR3 is 13 residues long. Trimming left V 3 bases short and J 3 bases short, with 9 bases between. Germline V CDR1 and CDR2: DFQATT, SNEGSKA (reference sequence). CDR3 sequence (DNA): TGCAGTGCTAGCTACATTGTCAATCAGCCCCAGCATTTT. It is translated as CSASYIVNQPQHF.

This clonotype was counted only a few times. The gene calls are TRBV4-1 and TRBJ1-2; a weak D match, TRBD1 (6 bases). Trimming cost V 4 bases and J 4 bases, with 16 bases left between them. This CDR3 region has 15 residues. CDR1 is MGHRA and CDR2 is YSYEKL in the germline V gene. This CDR3 is CASSRLRGAPYGYTF. The CDR3 nucleotides are TGCGCCAGCAGCCGGCTTAGGGGGGCTCCCTATGGCTACACCTTC.

Ten or more counts support this clonotype. The chain couples TRBV27 to TRBJ1-1; no reliable D call. V lost 5 bases and J lost 4, with 17 bases in between. Germline CDR1 reads MNHEY; CDR2 reads SMNVEV (reference sequence). The CDR3 covers 15 residues. Written as DNA, the CDR3 is TGTGCCAGCAGTGACGACGGGGTGGGCGGCACTGAAGCTTTCTTT. Translating gives CASSDDGVGGTEAFF.